This T cell receptor beta chain derives from a study of CD8 T cells in Susac syndrome. Sequencing of TCR beta was performed on blood CD8+ T cells and on blood CD4+ T cells. Negative isolation yielded the CD8+ and CD4+ T cells, while FACS enriched the TEMRA cells. RNA, at roughly 0.5 to 1 ug, was reverse transcribed with random hexamers. TCRdb reprocessed the immunoSEQ multiplex PCR reads via MiXCR and lists one record per CDR3 protein. The profile covers over 300,000 distinct CDR3 sequences, with approximately 90% appearing a single time and about 0.063% taken by the ten largest. V shed 7 bases and J 0 bases; nucleotides not matched to a gene: 4. The CDR3 is 14 residues long. Germline V lookup: CDR1 SNHLY, CDR2 FYNNEI.

The clonotype originates from a human donor with multiple sclerosis. V and J are TRBV2 and TRBJ2-3, with 7 nucleotides matching TRBD1. The specimen was CD4+ T cells from PBMCs. In DNA, the CDR3 is TGTGCCAGCAAGAAGGGACAGAGCACAGATACGCAGTATTTT. Translating gives CASKKGQSTDTQYF.